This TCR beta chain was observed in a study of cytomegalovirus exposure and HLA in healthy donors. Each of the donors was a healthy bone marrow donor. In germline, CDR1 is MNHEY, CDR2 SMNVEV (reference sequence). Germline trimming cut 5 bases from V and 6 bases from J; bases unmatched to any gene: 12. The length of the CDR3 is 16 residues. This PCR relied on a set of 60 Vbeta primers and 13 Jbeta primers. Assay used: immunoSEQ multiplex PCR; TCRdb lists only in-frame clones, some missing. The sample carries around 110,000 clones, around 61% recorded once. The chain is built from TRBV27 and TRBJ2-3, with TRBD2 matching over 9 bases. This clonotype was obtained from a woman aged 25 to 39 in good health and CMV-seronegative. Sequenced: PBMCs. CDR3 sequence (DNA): TGTGCCAGCAGTCCCCATAGCGGGAGCACGTGGGATACGCAGTATTTT. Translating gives CASSPHSGSTWDTQYF.